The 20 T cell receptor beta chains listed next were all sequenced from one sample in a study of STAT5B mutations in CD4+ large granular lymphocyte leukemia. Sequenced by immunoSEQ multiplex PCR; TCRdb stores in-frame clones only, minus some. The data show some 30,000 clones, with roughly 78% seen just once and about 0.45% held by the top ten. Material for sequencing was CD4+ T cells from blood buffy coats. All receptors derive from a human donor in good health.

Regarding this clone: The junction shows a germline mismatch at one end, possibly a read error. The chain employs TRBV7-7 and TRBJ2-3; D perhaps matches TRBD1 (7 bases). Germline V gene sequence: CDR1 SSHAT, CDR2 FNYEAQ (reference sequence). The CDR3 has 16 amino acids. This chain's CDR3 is CASSLGGRGTVDTQYF. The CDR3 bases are TGTGCTAGCAGCTTAGGAGGCAGGGGGACTGTCGATACGCAGTATTTT.

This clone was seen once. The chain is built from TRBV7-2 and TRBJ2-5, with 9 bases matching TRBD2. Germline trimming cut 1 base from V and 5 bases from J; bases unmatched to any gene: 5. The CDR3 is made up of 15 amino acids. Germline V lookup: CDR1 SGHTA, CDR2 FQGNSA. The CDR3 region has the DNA TGTGCCAGCAGCTTAGGCGGGGGGGCCGGTGAGACCCAGTACTTC. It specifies CASSLGGGAGETQYF. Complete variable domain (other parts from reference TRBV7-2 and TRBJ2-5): GAGVSQSPSNKVTEKGKDVELRCDPISGHTALYWYRQSLGQGLEFLIYFQGNSAPDKSGLPSDRFSAERTGGSVSTLTIQRTQQEDSAVYLCASSLGGGAGETQYFGPGTRLLVL.

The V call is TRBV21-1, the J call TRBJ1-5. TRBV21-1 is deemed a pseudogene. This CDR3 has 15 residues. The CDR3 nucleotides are TGTGCCAGCAGCAAATATGTCGGGGGCCCTCAGCCCCAGCATTTT. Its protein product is CASSKYVGGPQPQHF.

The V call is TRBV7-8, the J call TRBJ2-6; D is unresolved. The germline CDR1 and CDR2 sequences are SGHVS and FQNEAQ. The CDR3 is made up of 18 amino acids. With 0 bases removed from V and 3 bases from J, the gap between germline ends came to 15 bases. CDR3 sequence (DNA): TGTGCCAGCAGCTTAGCGCTTCCGGGTTTCGGTGGGGCCAACGTCCTGACTTTC. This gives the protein CASSLALPGFGGANVLTF. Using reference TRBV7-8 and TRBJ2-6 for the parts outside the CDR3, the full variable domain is GAGVSQSPRYKVAKRGQDVALRCDPISGHVSLFWYQQALGQGPEFLTYFQNEAQLDKSGLPSDRFFAERPEGSVSTLKIQRTQQEDSAVYLCASSLALPGFGGANVLTFGAGSRLTVL.

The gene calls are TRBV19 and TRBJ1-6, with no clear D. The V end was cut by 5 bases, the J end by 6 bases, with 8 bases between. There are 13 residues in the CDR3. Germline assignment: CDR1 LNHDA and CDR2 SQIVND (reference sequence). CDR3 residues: CASSLDSNSPLHF. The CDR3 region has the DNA TGTGCCAGTAGTCTGGATAGTAATTCACCCCTCCACTTT. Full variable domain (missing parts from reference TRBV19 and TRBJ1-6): DGGITQSPKYLFRKEGQNVTLSCEQNLNHDAMYWYRQDPGQGLRLIYYSQIVNDFQKGDIAEGYSVSREKKESFPLTVTSAQKNPTAFYLCASSLDSNSPLHFGNGTRLTVT.

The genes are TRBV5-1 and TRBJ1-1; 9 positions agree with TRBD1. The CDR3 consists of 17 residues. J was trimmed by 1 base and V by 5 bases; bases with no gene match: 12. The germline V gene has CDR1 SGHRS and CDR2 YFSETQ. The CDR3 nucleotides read TGCGCCAGCAGTCTACAGGGGGCGACGCTACGGAACACTGAAGCTTTCTTT. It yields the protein CASSLQGATLRNTEAFF.

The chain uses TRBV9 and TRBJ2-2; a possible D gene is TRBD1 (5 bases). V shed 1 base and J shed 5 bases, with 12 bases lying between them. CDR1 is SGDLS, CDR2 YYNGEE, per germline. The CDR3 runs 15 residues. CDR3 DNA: TGTGCCAGCAGCGTATCAGGGTTTGCGACCGGGGAGCTGTTTTTT. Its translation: CASSVSGFATGELFF.

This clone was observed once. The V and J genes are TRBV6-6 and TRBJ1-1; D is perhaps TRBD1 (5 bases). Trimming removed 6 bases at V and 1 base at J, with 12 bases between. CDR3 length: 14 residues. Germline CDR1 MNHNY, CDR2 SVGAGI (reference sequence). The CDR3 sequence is CASRPGGENTEAFF. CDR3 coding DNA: TGTGCCAGCAGGCCCGGGGGTGAGAACACTGAAGCTTTCTTT.

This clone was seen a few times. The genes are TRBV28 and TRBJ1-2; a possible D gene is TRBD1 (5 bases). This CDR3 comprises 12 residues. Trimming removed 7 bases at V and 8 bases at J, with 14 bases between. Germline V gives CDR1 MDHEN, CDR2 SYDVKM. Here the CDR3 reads CASMGGRGGYTF. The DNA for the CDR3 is TGTGCCAGCATGGGGGGGAGAGGCGGCTACACCTTC.

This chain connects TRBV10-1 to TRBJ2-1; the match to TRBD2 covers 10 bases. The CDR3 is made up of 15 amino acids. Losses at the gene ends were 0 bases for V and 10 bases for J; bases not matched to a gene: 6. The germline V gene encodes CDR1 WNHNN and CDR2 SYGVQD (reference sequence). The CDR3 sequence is CASSESIAGGREQFF. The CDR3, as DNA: TGCGCCAGCAGTGAGTCAATAGCGGGGGGAAGAGAGCAGTTCTTC.

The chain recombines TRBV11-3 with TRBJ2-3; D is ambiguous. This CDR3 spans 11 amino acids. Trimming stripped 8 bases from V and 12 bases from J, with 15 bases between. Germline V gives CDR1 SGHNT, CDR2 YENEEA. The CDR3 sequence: CASSRSGPQYF. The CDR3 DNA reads TGTGCCAGCTCCCGGTCCGGGCCACAGTATTTT.

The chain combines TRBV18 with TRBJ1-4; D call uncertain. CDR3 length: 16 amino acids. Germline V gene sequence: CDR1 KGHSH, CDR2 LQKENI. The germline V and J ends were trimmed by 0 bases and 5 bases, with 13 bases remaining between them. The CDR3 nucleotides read TGTGCCAGCTCACCACCTAACTCCGGGAAGAATGAAAAACTGTTTTTT. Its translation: CASSPPNSGKNEKLFF.

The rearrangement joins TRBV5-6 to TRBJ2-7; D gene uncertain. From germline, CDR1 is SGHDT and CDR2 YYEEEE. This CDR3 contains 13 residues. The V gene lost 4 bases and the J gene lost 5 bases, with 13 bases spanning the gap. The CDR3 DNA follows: TGTGCCAGCAGCCCGGTCGGATCGCACGAGCAGTACTTC. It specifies CASSPVGSHEQYF.

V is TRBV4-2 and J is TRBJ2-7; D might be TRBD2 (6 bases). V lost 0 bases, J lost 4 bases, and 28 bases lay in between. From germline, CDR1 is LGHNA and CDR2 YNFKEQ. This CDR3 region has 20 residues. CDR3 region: CASSQDSGGLSGTGVYEQYF. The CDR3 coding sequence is TGTGCCAGCAGCCAAGATTCCGGGGGATTGTCCGGGACTGGCGTATACGAGCAGTACTTC.

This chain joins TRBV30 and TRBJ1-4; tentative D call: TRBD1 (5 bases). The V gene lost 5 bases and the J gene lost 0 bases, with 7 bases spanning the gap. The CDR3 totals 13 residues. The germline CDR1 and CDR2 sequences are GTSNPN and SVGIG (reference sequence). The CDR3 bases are TGTGCCTGGTCAGGGACAACTAATGAAAAACTGTTTTTT. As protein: CAWSGTTNEKLFF.

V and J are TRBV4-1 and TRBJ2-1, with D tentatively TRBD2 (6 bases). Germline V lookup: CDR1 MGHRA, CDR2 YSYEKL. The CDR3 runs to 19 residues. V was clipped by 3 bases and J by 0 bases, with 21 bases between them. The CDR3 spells CASSHFAGNDVSSYNEQFF. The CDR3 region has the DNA TGCGCCAGCAGCCACTTTGCGGGGAATGACGTCAGCTCCTACAATGAGCAGTTCTTC.

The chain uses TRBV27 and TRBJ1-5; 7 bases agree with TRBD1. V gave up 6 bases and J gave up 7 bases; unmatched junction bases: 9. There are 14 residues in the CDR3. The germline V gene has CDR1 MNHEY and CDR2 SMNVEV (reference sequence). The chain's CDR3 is CASSTGQVRQPQHF. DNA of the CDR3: TGTGCCAGCAGCACCGGACAGGTTAGACAGCCCCAGCATTTT.

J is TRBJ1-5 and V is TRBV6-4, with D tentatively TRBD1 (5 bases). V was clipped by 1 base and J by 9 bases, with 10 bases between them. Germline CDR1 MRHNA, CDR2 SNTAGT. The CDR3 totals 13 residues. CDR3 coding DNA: TGTGCCAGCAGTGACTTTACAGGCTCGCCCCAGCATTTT. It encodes CASSDFTGSPQHF.

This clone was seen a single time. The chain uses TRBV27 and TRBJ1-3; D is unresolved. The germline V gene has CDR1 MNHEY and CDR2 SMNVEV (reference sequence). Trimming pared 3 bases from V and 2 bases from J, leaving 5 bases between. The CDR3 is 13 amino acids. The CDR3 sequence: CASSFTAGNTIYF. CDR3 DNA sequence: TGTGCCAGCAGTTTTACAGCTGGAAACACCATATATTTT.

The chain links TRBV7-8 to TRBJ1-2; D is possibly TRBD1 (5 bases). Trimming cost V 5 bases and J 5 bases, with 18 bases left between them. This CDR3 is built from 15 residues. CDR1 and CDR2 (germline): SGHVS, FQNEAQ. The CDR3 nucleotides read TGTGCCAGCAGCACAAACGCCGGGACGGATTATGGCTACACCTTC. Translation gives CASSTNAGTDYGYTF. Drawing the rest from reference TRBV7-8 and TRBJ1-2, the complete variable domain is GAGVSQSPRYKVAKRGQDVALRCDPISGHVSLFWYQQALGQGPEFLTYFQNEAQLDKSGLPSDRFFAERPEGSVSTLKIQRTQQEDSAVYLCASSTNAGTDYGYTFGSGTRLTVV.